These 15 T cell receptor beta chains came from one sample sequenced in a study of vaccination effects on CD4 cells after COVID-19. The repertoire was sequenced with immunoSEQ multiplex PCR; TCRdb's copy has only in-frame clones and lacks some. Among some 68,000 clones listed, about 80% were seen once. With the ViraFEST assay, the study expanded antigen-specific CD4+ T cells using viral peptide pools, then sequenced them. CD4+ T cells were isolated after less than 13 days of culture. Vaccine recipients had no previous SARS-CoV-2 infection; their nucleocapsid antibodies were negative. No antigen has been identified for these receptors. This specimen consisted of CD4+ T cells from PBMCs cultured with SARS-CoV-2 spike peptides, obtained before COVID-19 vaccination. These receptors were collected from a human donor who received a COVID-19 vaccine.

CDR3 coding DNA: TGTGCCAGCAGTGATCCAGGGGAAATCGAGCAGTACGTC. Its translation is CASSDPGEIEQYV. This chain joins TRBV2 and TRBJ2-7, with D possibly matching TRBD1 (6 bases). The germline V gene encodes CDR1 SNHLY and CDR2 FYNNEI. Trimming removed 3 bases at V and 6 bases at J, with 12 bases between. The CDR3 is made up of 13 amino acids.

The CDR3 DNA is TGTGCCAGCAGCTACGGGGACACTGGTACGCAGTATTTT. This gives the protein CASSYGDTGTQYF. This sequence joins TRBV14 and TRBJ2-3; D might be TRBD1 (6 bases). This CDR3 has 13 residues. With 5 bases removed from V and 8 bases from J, the gap between germline ends came to 14 bases. Looked up from germline, CDR1 is SGHDN and CDR2 is FVKESK.

This chain connects TRBV3-1 (or the pseudogene TRBV3-2) to TRBJ2-3; 9 bases fit TRBD2. This CDR3 region has 18 residues. CDR1 and CDR2 from the germline V gene are LGHDT and YNNKEL (reference sequence). The ends lost 1 base at V and 5 bases at J; junction bases unmatched: 13. The CDR3 coding sequence is TGTGCCAGCAGCCAAGTCGCGGTGGCGGGGGGGCGTGTAGATACGCAGTATTTT. Its protein is CASSQVAVAGGRVDTQYF.

The chain couples TRBV7-2 to TRBJ2-2; no definite D call. CDR3 length equals 15 residues. CDR1 SGHTA and CDR2 FQGNSA come from the germline V gene. Deletions cut 11 bases from V and 0 bases from J, with 16 bases between. CDR3: CAVGVPVSNTGELFF. The CDR3, as DNA: TGTGCCGTTGGGGTCCCGGTTTCGAACACCGGGGAGCTGTTTTTT.

The chain combines TRBV7-2 with TRBJ1-3; D is unclear. V lost 6 bases, J lost 0 bases, and 12 bases lay in between. Looked up from germline, CDR1 is SGHTA and CDR2 is FQGNSA. The CDR3 runs 15 residues. CDR3 DNA: TGTGCCAGCAGATCCGGACCTAGCTCTGGAAACACCATATATTTT. Residues: CASRSGPSSGNTIYF.

This sequence joins TRBV5-1 and TRBJ2-5, with D unresolved. V lost 4 bases and J lost 5, with 12 bases in between. There are 13 residues in the CDR3. Germline values: CDR1 SGHRS, CDR2 YFSETQ. The CDR3 sequence: CASSPYSGETQYF. CDR3 in DNA: TGCGCCAGCAGCCCCTACTCTGGGGAGACCCAGTACTTC.

The chain recombines TRBV6-2 or TRBV6-3 with TRBJ1-5; the D gene is possibly TRBD1 (5 bases). Per germline, CDR1 MNHEY and CDR2 SVGEGT. V was pared by 6 bases and J by 4 bases, with 13 bases between. The CDR3 totals 14 residues. The CDR3 here is CASSAGTLNQPQHF. In nucleotides, the CDR3 is TGTGCCAGCAGCGCCGGGACTTTAAATCAGCCCCAGCATTTT.

The sample holds a few counts of this clone. The V gene is TRBV24-1, the J gene TRBJ1-3; D is undetermined. The CDR3 extends over 15 amino acids. Looked up from germline, CDR1 is KGHDR and CDR2 is SFDVKD. Trimming removed 4 bases from V and 0 bases from J, with 9 bases in between. The CDR3 nucleotides read TGTGCCACCAGTGACGCCCAGAGCTCTGGAAACACCATATATTTT. Encoded protein: CATSDAQSSGNTIYF.

This clone is medium-sized within its sample. V is TRBV5-1 and J is TRBJ1-1; 8 nucleotides match TRBD1. The CDR3 totals 17 residues. Germline CDR1 reads SGHRS; CDR2 reads YFSETQ. Unmatched junction bases numbered 12, after V lost 0 bases and J lost 5 bases. CDR3 coding DNA: TGCGCCAGCAGCTTGGGGGGGACAGGCGGGAGCCAAACTGAAGCTTTCTTT. It translates to CASSLGGTGGSQTEAFF. The full variable domain, rest sourced from reference TRBV5-1 and TRBJ1-1, is KAGVTQTPRYLIKTRGQQVTLSCSPISGHRSVSWYQQTPGQGLQFLFEYFSETQRNKGNFPGRFSGRQFSNSRSEMNVSTLELGDSALYLCASSLGGTGGSQTEAFFGQGTRLTVV.

The V call is TRBV10-3, the J call TRBJ2-6; D call uncertain. V shed 3 bases and J shed 0 bases, with 6 bases lying between them. The CDR3 spans 15 residues. In germline, CDR1 is ENHRY, CDR2 SYGVKD. The CDR3 loop reads CAISDGTSGANVLTF. CDR3 coding DNA: TGTGCCATCAGTGACGGAACCTCTGGGGCCAACGTCCTGACTTTC.

The chain recombines TRBV2 with TRBJ2-1; D uncertain. CDR1 is SNHLY, CDR2 FYNNEI, per germline. The CDR3 covers 13 residues. The V and J ends lost 3 bases and 10 bases respectively, with 13 bases between them. The CDR3 DNA follows: TGTGCCAGCAGTGATGACTGGGTCAGCGAGCAGTTCTTC. This encodes CASSDDWVSEQFF.

The gene calls are TRBV7-2 and TRBJ1-3; no definite D call. V lost 1 base to trimming and J lost 0 bases, with 7 bases between them. The germline gives CDR1 SGHTA, CDR2 FQGNSA. The CDR3 has 15 residues. The CDR3 reads CASSLGGSSGNTIYF. CDR3 DNA: TGTGCCAGCAGCTTAGGTGGGAGCTCTGGAAACACCATATATTTT.

The chain links TRBV2 to TRBJ2-7, with unresolved D. Germline V gene sequence: CDR1 SNHLY, CDR2 FYNNEI. V gave up 6 bases and J gave up 0 bases, with 6 bases separating them. This CDR3 region has 12 residues. CDR3 nucleotide sequence: TGTGCCAGCAGAAGGGACTCCTACGAGCAGTACGTC. Its protein is CASRRDSYEQYV.

This rearrangement joins TRBV2 to TRBJ1-5; D is possibly TRBD1 (5 bases). The CDR3 length is 15 residues. CDR1 and CDR2 from the germline V gene are SNHLY and FYNNEI. The germline V and J ends were trimmed by 8 bases and 4 bases, with 18 bases remaining between them. The CDR3 spells CASGISGLINQPQHF. As DNA, the CDR3 is TGTGCCAGCGGTATATCGGGACTTATAAATCAGCCCCAGCATTTT.

J is TRBJ2-3 and V is TRBV12-3 or TRBV12-4; maybe TRBD2 (5 bases). The CDR3 runs 13 residues. V lost 3 bases and J lost 8, with 12 bases in between. The chain's CDR3 is CASSFSGLGTQYF. In nucleotides, the CDR3 is TGTGCCAGCAGTTTCTCGGGATTAGGTACGCAGTATTTT.